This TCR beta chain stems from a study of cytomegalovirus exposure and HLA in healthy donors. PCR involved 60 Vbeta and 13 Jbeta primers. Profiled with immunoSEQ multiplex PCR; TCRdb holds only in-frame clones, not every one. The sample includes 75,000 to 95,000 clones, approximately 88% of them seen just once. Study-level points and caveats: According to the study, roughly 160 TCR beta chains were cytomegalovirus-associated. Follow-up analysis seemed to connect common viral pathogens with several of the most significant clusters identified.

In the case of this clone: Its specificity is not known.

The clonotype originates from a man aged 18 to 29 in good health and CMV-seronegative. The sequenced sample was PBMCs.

CDR3 sequence (DNA): TGTGCCAGCAGCCAAGAAAGGTCCGGCGGGAGCACAGATACGCAGTATTTT. This codes for CASSQERSGGSTDTQYF. This rearrangement joins TRBV4-2 to TRBJ2-3; possibly TRBD2 for D (5 bases). The CDR3 has 17 residues. V lost 0 bases and J 0 bases, leaving 13 bases between the germline ends. Germline assignment: CDR1 LGHNA and CDR2 YNFKEQ.